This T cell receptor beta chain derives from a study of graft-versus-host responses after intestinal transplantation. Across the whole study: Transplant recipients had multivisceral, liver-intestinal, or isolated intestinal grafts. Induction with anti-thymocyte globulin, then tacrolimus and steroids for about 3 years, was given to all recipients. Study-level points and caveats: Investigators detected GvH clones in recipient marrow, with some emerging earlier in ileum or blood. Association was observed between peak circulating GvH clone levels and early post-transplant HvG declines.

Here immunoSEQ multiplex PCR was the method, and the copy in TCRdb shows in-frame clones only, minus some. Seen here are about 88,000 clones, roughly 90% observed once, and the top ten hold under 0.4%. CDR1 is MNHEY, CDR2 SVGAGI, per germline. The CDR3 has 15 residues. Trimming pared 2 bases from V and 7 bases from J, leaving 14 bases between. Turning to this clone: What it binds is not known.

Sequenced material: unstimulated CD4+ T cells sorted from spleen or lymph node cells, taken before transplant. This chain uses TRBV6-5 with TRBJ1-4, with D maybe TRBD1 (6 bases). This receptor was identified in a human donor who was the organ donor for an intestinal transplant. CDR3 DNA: TGTGCCAGCAGTTACACAACAGGGAGGGGTGAAAAACTGTTTTTT. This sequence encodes CASSYTTGRGEKLFF.